This T cell receptor beta chain was sequenced in a study of T-cell reconstitution after alpha-beta-depleted transplantation in children. Study outcomes and limitations: T-cell counts and diversity at one year following transplant were attributed mainly to newly produced T cells. Expanded clones from the graft, numbering several hundred, reportedly supplied alpha-beta T cells about two months after transplant.

Unique molecular identifiers were incorporated when the TCRbeta library was constructed. Using its own MiXCR run on the PCR reads, TCRdb lists one record per CDR3 protein. The table lists around 800,000 distinct CDR3 sequences, about 16% of them singletons. In its sample, this clonotype was seen many times. Its matching antigen is unknown. CDR3 size: 15 residues. V lost 2 bases and J lost 3; bases outside the gene matches: 7. CDR1 and CDR2 from the germline V gene are MNHEY and SVGAGI. The sequence was obtained from a male patient between 5 and 17 years old who had a stem cell transplant for acute lymphoblastic leukemia, so the T cells may come from the graft donor. V gene TRBV6-5 combines with J gene TRBJ2-7, with TRBD2 identical over 7 bases. Source: PBMCs, mostly from graft donor cells, taken 360 days after TCRalphabeta/CD19-depleted stem cell transplant. CDR3 protein: CASSYDLSGYYEQYF. The CDR3 DNA reads as TGTGCCAGCAGTTACGACCTTAGCGGGTACTACGAGCAGTACTTC.